These 20 T cell receptor beta chains were sequenced from one sample in a study of T-cell memory formation after mild COVID-19. One entry per CDR3 protein, called by TCRdb with MiXCR from the 5' RACE reads. Of about 470,000 distinct CDR3 sequences detected, around a sixth appear once; the ten largest clones hold roughly 12%. Sequenced input: PBMCs or a T cell subset sorted from them (not recorded which). Receptors were obtained from an adult woman who had mild COVID-19 (a few samples of this study predate the infection). Cell type and time point are not known.

This clonotype was picked up many times. This chain's CDR3 is CASAGAQETQYF. The DNA of the CDR3 is TGTGCCAGCGCAGGGGCCCAAGAGACCCAGTACTTC. J is TRBJ2-5 and V is TRBV7-8; tentatively, D is TRBD1 (6 bases). The V gene lost 8 bases and the J gene lost 1 base, with 8 bases spanning the gap. Looked up from germline, CDR1 is SGHVS and CDR2 is FQNEAQ. This CDR3 has 12 residues.

The chain is built from TRBV20-1 and TRBJ2-3; D is unresolved. The CDR3 consists of 15 residues. The germline V gene has CDR1 DFQATT and CDR2 SNEGSKA (reference sequence). The V and J ends lost 1 base and 1 base respectively, with 12 bases between them. Written as DNA, the CDR3 is TGCAGTGCTAGAGGCTTAGGCATGGGCACAGATACGCAGTATTTT. Protein product: CSARGLGMGTDTQYF.

This clonotype was detected a few times. The chain joins TRBV3-1 to TRBJ1-2; tentatively, D is TRBD1 (5 bases). Germline CDR1 LGHDT, CDR2 YNNKEL (reference sequence). This CDR3 comprises 16 residues. V was trimmed by 5 bases and J by 1 base, leaving 17 bases between them. The CDR3 is CASSGAGPRDNYGYTF. The CDR3 DNA sequence: TGTGCCAGCAGCGGCGCGGGACCGAGAGATAACTATGGCTACACCTTC.

V and J are TRBV4-1 and TRBJ2-3, with TRBD2 matching over 12 bases. CDR3 size: 18 residues. After removal of 1 base from V and 3 bases from J, the junction contained 8 bases not matched to a gene. CDR1 MGHRA and CDR2 YSYEKL come from the germline V gene. Here the CDR3 reads CASSQASGRAVITDTQYF. CDR3 nucleotides: TGCGCCAGCAGCCAAGCTAGCGGGAGGGCCGTCATAACAGATACGCAGTATTTT.

The chain has TRBV7-9 and TRBJ2-7; D is uncertain. Trimming removed 3 bases at V and 2 bases at J, with 14 bases between. This CDR3 comprises 15 residues. Germline V gene sequence: CDR1 SEHNR, CDR2 FQNEAQ (reference sequence). In nucleotides, the CDR3 is TGTGCCAGCAGCTTGGACGGGCCTTCTACCTACGAGCAGTACTTC. Protein product: CASSLDGPSTYEQYF.

The gene calls are TRBV11-3 and TRBJ2-2, with D uncertain. V was trimmed by 6 bases and J by 0 bases, leaving 11 bases between them. CDR1 and CDR2 from the germline V gene are SGHNT and YENEEA. The length of the CDR3 is 15 residues. CDR3 nucleotide sequence: TGTGCCAGCAGTTTCCACCGATCGAACACCGGGGAGCTGTTTTTT. Translated, it gives CASSFHRSNTGELFF.

The rearrangement links TRBV29-1 to TRBJ2-7, with 7 bases matching TRBD1. Germline V CDR1 and CDR2: SQVTM, ANQGSEA. V was pared by 5 bases and J by 2 bases, with 9 bases of the junction left unmatched. There are 14 residues in the CDR3. The DNA for the CDR3 is TGCAGCGTTACTTATCCGGGACAGCCCTACGAGCAGTACTTC. Its protein product is CSVTYPGQPYEQYF.

There are a few counts of this clonotype. The J gene is TRBJ1-5, the V gene TRBV30; 7 bases match TRBD1. After removal of 3 bases from V and 4 bases from J, the junction contained 3 bases not matched to a gene. Per the germline V gene, CDR1 is GTSNPN and CDR2 is SVGIG (reference sequence). The CDR3 contains 13 residues. CDR3 sequence (DNA): TGTGCCTGGAGCGAGGACAGGAATCAGCCCCAGCATTTT. It yields the protein CAWSEDRNQPQHF.

A few counts support this clonotype. The chain has TRBV19 and TRBJ2-1; 12 positions agree with TRBD2. The CDR3 extends over 15 amino acids. V was pared by 8 bases and J by 5 bases, with 7 bases of the junction left unmatched. Germline CDR1 is LNHDA and CDR2 is SQIVND (reference sequence). The CDR3 is CASGASGRANNEQFF. The CDR3 DNA sequence: TGTGCCAGTGGGGCTAGCGGGAGGGCCAACAATGAGCAGTTCTTC.

This clonotype showed up just a few times. CDR3 DNA: TGTGCCAGCAGCTCACCGGACAGGGGCTACGAGCAGTACTTC. It yields the protein CASSSPDRGYEQYF. This sequence joins TRBV7-9 and TRBJ2-7; 9 bases align to TRBD1. CDR3 length: 14 amino acids. V was pared by 4 bases and J by 3 bases, with 4 bases of the junction left unmatched. CDR1 and CDR2 (germline): SEHNR, FQNEAQ (reference sequence).

The V call is TRBV20-1, the J call TRBJ2-1; D unclear. The CDR3 sequence is 15 residues long. Germline assignment: CDR1 DFQATT and CDR2 SNEGSKA (reference sequence). Trimming shortened V by 0 bases and J by 6 bases, and 15 bases separated the two germline ends. CDR3 sequence (DNA): TGCAGTGCTAGAGATAGGAGTGGAGCCCTCAATGAGCAGTTCTTC. It is translated as CSARDRSGALNEQFF.

V is TRBV18 and J is TRBJ1-5; unclear D gene. The CDR3 is 17 amino acids. CDR1 KGHSH and CDR2 LQKENI come from the germline V gene. Trimming took 3 bases from V and 4 from J, leaving 19 bases between them. CDR3 loop: CASSPNHGSTQNQPQHF. The CDR3 DNA reads as TGTGCCAGCTCACCTAATCACGGGTCTACACAAAATCAGCCCCAGCATTTT.

This clonotype has more than one count but fewer than ten. The gene calls are TRBV12-3 or TRBV12-4 and TRBJ2-5; 9 nucleotides align to TRBD2. The CDR3 length is 18 residues. V lost 6 bases and J lost 4; bases outside the gene matches: 18. CDR3 amino acids: CASSPGHSGGGARETQYF. DNA of the CDR3: TGTGCCAGCAGCCCCGGCCACTCCGGCGGGGGGGCCCGAGAGACCCAGTACTTC.

The chain is built from TRBV20-1 and TRBJ2-2; 9 nucleotides agree with TRBD1. Germline assignment: CDR1 DFQATT and CDR2 SNEGSKA (reference sequence). Germline trimming cut 3 bases from V and 5 bases from J; bases unmatched to any gene: 22. CDR3 length: 20 residues. CDR3 DNA: TGCAGTGCTAGGCCACTACTGGGACAGGGCTTATCGCGGGGGACCGGGGAGCTGTTTTTT. Its translation: CSARPLLGQGLSRGTGELFF.

The chain is built from TRBV7-2 and TRBJ2-7, with D unclear. The CDR3 consists of 15 residues. CDR1 and CDR2 from the germline V gene are SGHTA and FQGNSA. V lost 4 bases to trimming and J lost 0 bases, with 13 bases between them. The CDR3 DNA reads TGTGCCAGCAGCTCTATTCTCCTTTCCTCCTACGAGCAGTACTTC. Translating it yields CASSSILLSSYEQYF. The full variable domain, completed using reference TRBV7-2 and TRBJ2-7, is GAGVSQSPSNKVTEKGKDVELRCDPISGHTALYWYRQSLGQGLEFLIYFQGNSAPDKSGLPSDRFSAERTGGSVSTLTIQRTQQEDSAVYLCASSSILLSSYEQYFGPGTRLTVT.

This clonotype was detected only a few times. The chain carries TRBV4-2 and TRBJ1-1, with D possibly being TRBD1 (5 bases). Germline V CDR1 and CDR2: LGHNA, YNFKEQ. CDR3 length equals 15 residues. Between the trimmed V and J ends, which lost 2 bases and 0 bases, there was a span of 10 bases. For the CDR3, the DNA is TGTGCCAGCAGCCAACAGGGCCTCATGAACACTGAAGCTTTCTTT. This codes for CASSQQGLMNTEAFF.

The sample holds a few counts of this clonotype. The chain has TRBV6-5 and TRBJ2-3; tentatively, D is TRBD2 (6 bases). This CDR3 is 15 amino acids long. V lost 6 bases and J lost 3, with 16 bases in between. The germline gives CDR1 MNHEY, CDR2 SVGAGI. CDR3 region: CASRATAGLTDTQYF. The CDR3 DNA reads as TGTGCCAGCAGGGCCACGGCGGGATTGACAGATACGCAGTATTTT.

J is TRBJ1-1 and V is TRBV12-3 or TRBV12-4; D is possibly TRBD1 (5 bases). The CDR3 sequence is 13 residues long. Trimming took 3 bases from V and 6 from J, leaving 11 bases between them. The CDR3 DNA sequence: TGTGCCAGCAGTTTCGGGGGACGGGCTGAAGCTTTCTTT. Amino acids: CASSFGGRAEAFF.

This clonotype has ten or more counts. The chain has TRBV27 and TRBJ2-4, with D perhaps TRBD1 (7 bases). The V gene lost 6 bases and the J gene lost 6 bases, with 21 bases spanning the gap. Germline V gene sequence: CDR1 MNHEY, CDR2 SMNVEV (reference sequence). The CDR3 runs to 16 residues. The CDR3 protein is CASSRGQGGFGNIQYF. CDR3 sequence (DNA): TGTGCCAGCAGCCGAGGGCAGGGGGGTTTCGGAAACATTCAGTACTTC.

The gene calls are TRBV30 and TRBJ2-6; D possibly corresponds to TRBD1 (6 bases). V lost 5 bases and J 2 bases, leaving 10 bases between the germline ends. The germline CDR1 and CDR2 sequences are GTSNPN and SVGIG (reference sequence). CDR3 length: 14 residues. This chain's CDR3 is CAWGGPPGANVLTF. DNA of the CDR3: TGTGCCTGGGGGGGCCCGCCTGGGGCCAACGTCCTGACTTTC.